This T cell receptor beta chain was sequenced for a study of T cells in Graves' hyperthyroidism and ophthalmopathy. Diagnostic assessment was based on clinical symptoms, serum thyroxine and TRAb, thyroid ultrasound and orbital computed tomography. Germline CDR1 SGHVS, CDR2 FQNEAQ. The CDR3 runs 14 residues. V was clipped by 5 bases and J by 5 bases; unmatched bases: 7. The source material, RNA transcripts, was used to amplify TCR beta CDR3 regions. Primed by the HTBI set, a first-round RT-PCR was run on the TCR CDR3. TCRdb reprocessed the multiplex PCR reads with MiXCR, giving one entry per CDR3 protein. The sample lists about 96,000 distinct CDR3 sequences, around 52% occurring once.

The chain joins TRBV7-8 to TRBJ2-5, with 8 nucleotides matching TRBD2. Sequencing was carried out using blood. The receptor was isolated from a woman aged 40 to 49 with Graves' hyperthyroidism. The CDR3 DNA reads as TGTGCCAGCAGCCTCCCTAGCGGGTGGGAGACCCAGTACTTC. It specifies CASSLPSGWETQYF.